The sequence of this T cell receptor (beta chain) was determined in a study of post-analysis software for immune sequencing data. As regards this clonotype: The antigen remains unidentified.

Findings and caveats of the study: Controls showed lower frequencies than patients for a handful of TRBV segments, and TRBV5-6, TRBV5-1 and TRBV20-1 were among these.

Researchers reported that TCR beta cDNA libraries carried unique molecular identifiers. Via MiXCR, TCRdb re-called the PCR reads, giving one row per CDR3 protein. The sample shows fewer than 850,000 distinct CDR3 sequences, around 27% of them seen only once. This CDR3 comprises 15 residues. Per germline, CDR1 SGHTA and CDR2 FQGNSA. V shed 4 bases and J shed 2 bases, with 14 bases lying between them. Input material: blood. The sequence was collected from a girl aged 5-17 years with multiple sclerosis. The J gene is TRBJ2-5, the V gene TRBV7-2; perhaps TRBD1 as D (6 bases). Here the CDR3 reads CASSYMGAGQETQYF. As DNA, the CDR3 is TGTGCCAGCAGCTACATGGGGGCAGGGCAAGAGACCCAGTACTTC.